Detailed here is one T cell receptor beta chain. Its target is not known. CDR1 and CDR2 from the germline V gene are SSHAT and FNYEAQ (reference sequence). This CDR3 comprises 15 residues. Then a second PCR, running roughly 7 to 12 cycles, was carried out with a sample-barcoded 5' primer and a J-beta primer mix. A single record per CDR3 protein comes from TCRdb applying MiXCR to the 5' RACE reads. Of about 690,000 distinct CDR3 sequences listed, about 43% were seen once; the top ten hold approximately 31%. This entry is derived from a study of blood T cells in healthy people across ages. General study findings and limits: Researchers judged that diversity estimates from one million T cells fell short of true values.

Peripheral blood was drawn, ten milliliters per donor. Sequencing was carried out using blood. The chain has TRBV7-7 and TRBJ2-7; perhaps TRBD1 as D (6 bases). The last part of the DNA fits TRBJ2-5 better; the J call may be wrong. The receptor was isolated from an elderly man in good health. In DNA, the CDR3 is TGTGCCAGCAGCACGGGCGGACAGATCCAAGAGACCCAGTACTTC. This gives the protein CASSTGGQIQETQYF.